These 19 T cell receptor beta chains share one sample of origin, sequenced in a study of cytomegalovirus exposure and HLA in healthy donors. 60 Vbeta and 13 Jbeta primers were used in PCR. TCRdb keeps only in-frame clones here, not all; method: immunoSEQ multiplex PCR. The top ten clones hold about 1% of a sample with some 220,000 clones, 75% to 90% of them seen once. The specimen sequenced was PBMCs. These receptors all come from a woman aged 18-35 years in good health and CMV-seronegative.

This clone was seen a handful of times. The chain uses TRBV7-9 and TRBJ1-4; 10 bases align to TRBD1. This CDR3 region has 19 residues. V was pared by 0 bases and J by 4 bases, with 11 bases of the junction left unmatched. Germline values: CDR1 SEHNR, CDR2 FQNEAQ (reference sequence). The CDR3 spells CASSLANIRDRGHNEKLFF. CDR3 DNA: TGTGCCAGCAGCTTAGCGAATATACGGGACAGGGGCCATAATGAAAAACTGTTTTTT.

The CDR3 DNA sequence: TGCGCCAGCAGATCCACAGGGTCTGGAAACACCATATATTTT. Translated, it gives CASRSTGSGNTIYF. The chain uses TRBV5-1 and TRBJ1-3; possible D gene TRBD1, 6 bases. The V and J ends lost 5 bases and 1 base respectively, with 10 bases between them. CDR1 and CDR2 (germline): SGHRS, YFSETQ. The CDR3 length is 14 residues.

The rearrangement joins TRBV5-1 to TRBJ2-7, with 9 bases lining up with TRBD1. CDR3 length: 16 amino acids. Per germline, CDR1 SGHRS and CDR2 YFSETQ. V was clipped by 0 bases and J by 2 bases; unmatched bases: 6. The CDR3 nucleotides are TGCGCCAGCAGCTTGGAAGGACAGGGGTCTACCTACGAGCAGTACTTC. It is translated as CASSLEGQGSTYEQYF.

The chain employs TRBV7-2 and TRBJ2-3; weak D call: TRBD1 (6 bases). Trimming stripped 4 bases from V and 10 bases from J, with 18 bases between. CDR1 is SGHTA, CDR2 FQGNSA, per germline. The CDR3 is 14 residues long. The CDR3 nucleotides read TGTGCCAGCAGCTGGGCTAGAGGGGGTCGGGCGCAGTATTTT. It is translated as CASSWARGGRAQYF.

The gene calls are TRBV2 and TRBJ2-7; no firm D call. This CDR3 has 12 amino acids. The germline V gene encodes CDR1 SNHLY and CDR2 FYNNEI. Trimming pared 7 bases from V and 3 bases from J, leaving 10 bases between. Here the CDR3 reads CASNGPLYEQYF. The CDR3 DNA follows: TGTGCCAGCAACGGTCCTCTCTACGAGCAGTACTTC. The complete variable domain, with remaining parts taken from reference TRBV2 and TRBJ2-7, reads EPEVTQTPSHQVTQMGQEVILRCVPISNHLYFYWYRQILGQKVEFLVSFYNNEISEKSEIFDDQFSVERPDGSNFTLKIRSTKLEDSAMYFCASNGPLYEQYFGPGTRLTVT.

This rearrangement joins TRBV6-5 to TRBJ1-1, with 7 bases identical to TRBD1. CDR1 is MNHEY and CDR2 is SVGAGI in the germline V gene. There are 13 residues in the CDR3. The V gene end was trimmed by 6 bases and the J gene end by 7 bases; junction bases not matched to a gene: 8. The CDR3 nucleotides are TGTGCCAGCAGGAATCCCGGGACAGATGAAGCTTTCTTT. It codes for CASRNPGTDEAFF.

This clone was found once. The V gene is TRBV5-4, the J gene TRBJ2-7; 11 bases agree with TRBD2. Germline assignment: CDR1 SGHNT and CDR2 YYREEE (reference sequence). The CDR3 totals 15 residues. The V and J ends lost 4 bases and 6 bases, in that order; junction bases with no gene match: 9. The CDR3 DNA sequence: TGTGCCAGCAGCGCCCCCCTAGCGGGAGGATTCGAGCAGTACTTC. Protein: CASSAPLAGGFEQYF.

This sequence joins TRBV5-1 and TRBJ2-5; D unresolved. CDR1 is SGHRS, CDR2 YFSETQ, per germline. The CDR3 length is 11 residues. Trimming took 2 bases from V and 3 from J, leaving 2 bases between them. The chain's CDR3 is CASSFKETQYF. In DNA, the CDR3 is TGCGCCAGCAGCTTTAAAGAGACCCAGTACTTC.

This sequence joins TRBV10-3 and TRBJ2-1; D is uncertain. The V end was cut by 4 bases, the J end by 7 bases, with 5 bases between. Germline V gives CDR1 ENHRY, CDR2 SYGVKD. This CDR3 has 11 amino acids. The CDR3 reads CAISGENEQFF. CDR3 DNA: TGTGCCATCAGTGGCGAAAATGAGCAGTTCTTC.

The chain joins TRBV6-1 to TRBJ2-5; maybe TRBD2 (5 bases). Germline-derived CDR1 and CDR2 are MNHNS and SASEGT. V lost 11 bases, J lost 4 bases, and 17 bases lay in between. The CDR3 loop spans 13 amino acids. The CDR3 region is CASGKDRGETQYF. DNA of the CDR3: TGTGCCTCGGGGAAGGACCGCGGAGAGACCCAGTACTTC.

The V gene is TRBV15, the J gene TRBJ2-2; 9 nucleotides line up with TRBD2. V lost 0 bases, J lost 4 bases, and 3 bases stayed unmatched. This CDR3 has 16 residues. Germline V gene sequence: CDR1 LNHNV, CDR2 YYDKDF (reference sequence). The DNA for the CDR3 is TGTGCCACCAGCAGAGATCTAGCGGGAAGCACCGGGGAGCTGTTTTTT. This encodes CATSRDLAGSTGELFF.

The chain carries TRBV6-5 and TRBJ2-7, with a weak D call TRBD1 (5 bases). The ends were cut back, 7 bases at V and 7 bases at J, with 23 bases in the middle. The CDR3 runs to 15 residues. Germline CDR1 reads MNHEY; CDR2 reads SVGAGI. The CDR3 bases are TGTGCCAGCATTCTACTGGACCGACAGAAGGGGGAGCAGTACTTC. Translating gives CASILLDRQKGEQYF.

The chain has TRBV7-6 and TRBJ2-3; TRBD2 aligns across 7 bases. Germline V gene lookup returns CDR1 SGHVS and CDR2 FNYEAQ. V lost 5 bases, J lost 2 bases, and 7 bases stayed unmatched. The CDR3 consists of 15 residues. CDR3 loop: CASSQTGGPTDTQYF. The DNA of the CDR3 is TGTGCCAGCAGCCAGACGGGGGGACCCACAGATACGCAGTATTTT. Full variable domain (remainder filled in from reference TRBV7-6 and TRBJ2-3): GAGVSQSPRYKVTKRGQDVALRCDPISGHVSLYWYRQALGQGPEFLTYFNYEAQQDKSGLPNDRFSAERPEGSISTLTIQRTEQRDSAMYRCASSQTGGPTDTQYFGPGTRLTVL.

This rearrangement joins TRBV19 to TRBJ2-3; 7 nucleotides line up with TRBD1. The J segment lost 2 bases and the V segment lost 6 bases, leaving 5 bases of the junction unmatched. Germline values: CDR1 LNHDA, CDR2 SQIVND (reference sequence). CDR3 length equals 14 residues. The CDR3 DNA reads as TGTGCCAGTAGCTTACAGGGGTCCACAGATACGCAGTATTTT. Translated, it gives CASSLQGSTDTQYF.

This clone appeared a few times. The chain recombines TRBV7-2 with TRBJ2-5, with a tentative D call TRBD1 (6 bases). In germline, CDR1 is SGHTA, CDR2 FQGNSA. The V and J ends lost 6 bases and 3 bases respectively, with 17 bases between them. CDR3 size: 15 residues. The CDR3 DNA follows: TGTGCCAGCAGGGACAGCGGAAATCGGGAAGAGACCCAGTACTTC. Its protein product is CASRDSGNREETQYF. Based on the CDR3 plus reference TRBV7-2 and TRBJ2-5, the full variable domain is GAGVSQSPSNKVTEKGKDVELRCDPISGHTALYWYRQSLGQGLEFLIYFQGNSAPDKSGLPSDRFSAERTGGSVSTLTIQRTQQEDSAVYLCASRDSGNREETQYFGPGTRLLVL.

The genes are TRBV21-1 and TRBJ1-2; the table gives TRBD1 as D, unverified against the DNA. TRBV21-1 is noted as a pseudogene. This CDR3 is 14 amino acids long. CDR3 nucleotides: TGTGCCAGCAGCAAACCGGGACAGATGTATGGCTACACCTTC. This gives the protein CASSKPGQMYGYTF.

The chain combines TRBV2 with TRBJ1-5, with 7 bases fitting TRBD1. After removal of 5 bases from V and 1 base from J, the junction contained 2 bases not matched to a gene. This CDR3 has 14 residues. Germline V gene sequence: CDR1 SNHLY, CDR2 FYNNEI. CDR3 residues: CASSSGQSNQPQHF. For the CDR3, the DNA is TGTGCCAGCAGTTCGGGACAGAGCAATCAGCCCCAGCATTTT.

The rearrangement joins TRBV18 to TRBJ1-3, with D possibly TRBD1 on 6 matching bases. Between the trimmed V and J ends, which lost 2 bases and 0 bases, there was a span of 14 bases. Germline CDR1 KGHSH, CDR2 LQKENI. This CDR3 has 17 amino acids. CDR3 region: CASSPVGPGASGNTIYF. The CDR3 region has the DNA TGTGCCAGCTCACCAGTGGGCCCAGGGGCCTCTGGAAACACCATATATTTT.

A few counts support this clone. This chain's CDR3 is CASSQVYPGEADTQYF. The CDR3 nucleotides read TGTGCCAGCAGCCAAGTGTATCCGGGAGAGGCAGATACGCAGTATTTT. V and J are TRBV5-6 and TRBJ2-3, with a tentative D call TRBD2 (6 bases). Per germline, CDR1 SGHDT and CDR2 YYEEEE. The V end lost 4 bases, the J end lost 4 bases, and 19 bases lay between the germline ends. CDR3 size: 16 residues.